This T cell receptor (beta chain) was captured by sequencing in a study of regulatory T cells in long-lasting Graves disease. Regarding time point: persistent/refractory GD, antithyroid drugs over 5 years with positive TRAb. Researchers made the TCR library from RNA that was extracted from PBMCs. The collection involved drawing roughly 9.1 milliliters of peripheral blood into EDTA tubes. Relying on iRepertoire HTBI primers and Arm-PCR of CDR3 regions, the team built TCR beta libraries. TCRdb recomputed calls from the multiplex PCR reads with MiXCR, one row per CDR3 protein. The data contain some 340,000 distinct CDR3 sequences, approximately 25% of them singletons. The CDR3 consists of 15 residues. Germline lookup yields CDR1 SGHRS and CDR2 YFSETQ. V shed 4 bases, J shed 4 bases, and the junction held 10 bases outside the gene matches.

The sequence came from a woman aged 35 to 49 with Graves disease. The specimen comprised peripheral blood mononuclear cells (PBMCs), sampled when the disease was refractory, from a patient treated with antithyroid drugs. The gene calls are TRBV5-1 and TRBJ1-1; TRBD1 aligns across 7 bases. CDR3 in amino acids: CASSMGRAGGTEAFF. CDR3 sequence (DNA): TGCGCCAGCAGCATGGGGCGGGCAGGGGGCACTGAAGCTTTCTTT.